A selection of T cell receptor beta chains follows, all from one sample in a study of blood T cell repertoires in COVID-19. TCRdb keeps only in-frame clones here, not all; method: immunoSEQ multiplex PCR. The data show some 99,000 clones, 70% to 90% seen once. Sequencing was carried out using peripheral blood. These receptors came from a man aged 70 or older with acute or convalescent COVID-19. Each CDR3 is given with its conserved first and last residue. A D gene is named only where the DNA matches it firmly. Clone size is given for some rows only: seen once, a few or many times, or a class if the clone is expanded.

j_call clone_size v_call d_call cdr3_aa cdr3_nt
TRBJ2-3 . TRBV9 TRBD2 CASSVKAGGPGTDTQYF TGTGCCAGCAGCGTAAAAGCGGGGGGGCCGGGCACAGATACGCAGTATTTT
TRBJ1-2 once TRBV18 . CASSPDWNYGYTF TGTGCCAGCTCACCGGACTGGAACTATGGCTACACCTTC
TRBJ2-5 . TRBV11-2 TRBD2 CASRERGLAGTQYF TGTGCCAGCAGGGAGAGGGGACTAGCGGGGACCCAGTACTTC
TRBJ1-6 . TRBV6-4 . CASSDPHTWFSPLHF TGTGCCAGCAGTGATCCCCATACTTGGTTTTCACCCCTCCACTTT
TRBJ1-2 few TRBV6-6 TRBD1 CASSRGTEGGYTF TGTGCCAGCAGTCGCGGGACAGAGGGTGGCTACACCTTC
TRBJ2-2 . TRBV9 TRBD2 CASSVEAGANTGELFF TGTGCCAGCAGCGTAGAGGCGGGGGCGAACACCGGGGAGCTGTTTTTT
TRBJ1-1 . TRBV19 TRBD1 CASSREAGQVNTEAFF TGTGCCAGTAGTAGAGAGGCGGGACAGGTGAACACTGAAGCTTTCTTT
TRBJ2-7 . TRBV7-2 TRBD1 CASSRDRGEQYF TGTGCCAGCAGCCGGGACAGAGGCGAGCAGTACTTC
TRBJ2-2 . TRBV6-5 TRBD1 CASTRAGGEFGELFF TGTGCCAGCACGAGGGCAGGGGGAGAATTCGGGGAGCTGTTTTTT
TRBJ2-2 . TRBV9 . CASSARGSRELFF TGTGCCAGCAGCGCCCGGGGGTCGAGGGAGCTGTTTTTT
TRBJ2-3 once TRBV29-1 . CSVERGTDTQYF TGCAGCGTTGAGAGGGGCACAGATACGCAGTATTTT
TRBJ1-4 . TRBV5-3 TRBD1 CARSLGDRSSNEKLFF TGTGCCAGAAGCTTGGGGGACAGATCTTCTAATGAAAAACTGTTTTTT
TRBJ1-2 . TRBV5-5 . CASSLKHNYGYTF TGTGCCAGCAGCCTGAAACATAACTATGGCTACACCTTC
TRBJ1-2 once TRBV28 TRBD1 CASRTTGALEGYTF TGTGCCAGCAGGACCACAGGGGCTCTCGAAGGCTACACCTTC
TRBJ1-6 once TRBV27 . CASSWYDQRSNSPLHF TGTGCCAGCAGTTGGTACGATCAGCGTTCTAATTCACCCCTCCACTTT
TRBJ1-5 . TRBV6-5 TRBD1 CASSYGTGPNQPQHF TGTGCCAGCAGTTACGGGACAGGGCCAAATCAGCCCCAGCATTTT
TRBJ2-1 . TRBV12-3/TRBV12-4 . CASSLSANEQFF TGTGCCAGCAGTTTAAGCGCCAATGAGCAGTTCTTC
TRBJ1-3 . TRBV29-1 . CSVGERDTPLGNTIYF TGCAGCGTCGGGGAAAGGGACACTCCGTTAGGAAACACCATATATTTT
TRBJ1-2 . TRBV11-2 . CASSLEVGGYGYTF TGTGCCAGCAGCTTAGAGGTCGGGGGTTATGGCTACACCTTC
TRBJ1-2 . TRBV20-1 . CSALEDYGYTF TGCAGTGCTCTTGAGGACTATGGCTACACCTTC
TRBJ1-6 . TRBV6-5 . CASSADSPRSPLHF TGTGCCAGCAGCGCGGACAGCCCTAGATCACCCCTCCACTTT
TRBJ2-3 . TRBV6-5 . CASSYAGLSTDTQYF TGTGCCAGCAGTTACGCGGGGCTAAGCACAGATACGCAGTATTTT
TRBJ1-5 . TRBV28 TRBD1 CAIANSRDRHYSNQPQHF TGTGCCATCGCTAACTCCCGGGACAGGCATTATAGCAATCAGCCCCAGCATTTT
TRBJ2-1 . TRBV19 TRBD2 CASSIARLAGDPSSYNEQFF TGTGCCAGTAGTATTGCTCGGCTAGCGGGGGACCCGAGCTCCTACAATGAGCAGTTCTTC
TRBJ1-1 . TRBV5-1 TRBD1 CASIPGTGNTEAFF TGCGCCAGCATCCCTGGGACAGGGAACACTGAAGCTTTCTTT
TRBJ2-3 . TRBV3-1/TRBV3-2 TRBD1 CASSSRTGTTDTQYF TGTGCCAGCAGCTCCAGGACAGGGACCACAGATACGCAGTATTTT
TRBJ2-5 . TRBV25-1 . CASSDRGEETQYF TGTGCCAGCAGTGACAGGGGGGAAGAGACCCAGTACTTC
TRBJ1-2 . TRBV5-8 . CASSWGQQAAGYGYTF TGTGCCAGCAGCTGGGGACAACAGGCGGCGGGCTATGGCTACACCTTC
TRBJ1-1 . TRBV2 TRBD1 CATRGGQYTEAFF TGTGCCACCCGGGGGGGACAGTACACTGAAGCTTTCTTT
TRBJ2-4 . TRBV6-5 . CASSYSRAMGKNIQYF TGTGCCAGCAGTTATAGCAGGGCGATGGGCAAAAACATTCAGTACTTC
TRBJ1-2 . TRBV6-5 TRBD1 CASSYTAGGSGYTF TGTGCCAGCAGTTACACGGCAGGGGGCAGTGGCTACACCTTC
TRBJ2-5 . TRBV10-1 . CASSDWQQETQYF TGCGCCAGCAGTGATTGGCAGCAAGAGACCCAGTACTTC
TRBJ2-2 . TRBV19 TRBD1 CASSSPGTGDTGELFF TGTGCCAGTAGTTCCCCCGGGACAGGGGATACCGGGGAGCTGTTTTTT
TRBJ1-2 . TRBV7-9 . CASSLGTGRNYGYTF TGTGCCAGCAGCTTAGGCACAGGGCGTAACTATGGCTACACCTTC
TRBJ1-6 . TRBV18 . CASSPPNGNSPLHF TGTGCCAGCTCACCACCGAACGGTAATTCACCCCTCCACTTT
TRBJ2-3 . TRBV14 . CASSQGGARKYF TGTGCCAGCAGCCAGGGGGGGGCGAGGAAGTATTTT
TRBJ1-6 . TRBV27 TRBD1 CASSRITPGQGDLSSYNSPLHF TGTGCCAGCAGTCGAATTACCCCGGGACAGGGAGACTTAAGCTCCTATAATTCACCCCTCCACTTT
TRBJ2-3 few TRBV11-2 TRBD1 CASSLFQGARSRDTQYF TGTGCCAGCAGCTTGTTCCAGGGGGCTCGATCGAGGGATACGCAGTATTTT
TRBJ1-6 . TRBV5-4 TRBD1 CASSLEGTGGSPLHF TGTGCCAGCAGCTTGGAAGGGACAGGGGGATCACCCCTCCACTTT
TRBJ2-3 . TRBV10-3 . CAISVEAGLSTDTQYF TGTGCCATCAGTGTGGAAGCGGGCCTTAGCACAGATACGCAGTATTTT
TRBJ2-7 once TRBV28 . CASRKRGWYEQYF TGTGCCAGCAGAAAAAGGGGTTGGTACGAGCAGTACTTC
TRBJ1-5 . TRBV27 . CASSGGGWHGSNQPQHF TGTGCCAGCAGTGGGGGGGGATGGCACGGTAGCAATCAGCCCCAGCATTTT
TRBJ1-3 once TRBV30 . CAWSRVWRDSNLSGNTIYF TGTGCCTGGAGTAGGGTTTGGCGGGACTCAAACCTCTCTGGAAACACCATATATTTT
TRBJ1-4 . TRBV19 . CASSIVLWLAPATNEKLFF TGTGCCAGTAGTATAGTTCTCTGGTTGGCTCCCGCAACTAATGAAAAACTGTTTTTT
TRBJ1-5 . TRBV28 TRBD1 CASSTHHRGLEDQPQHF TGTGCCAGCAGTACCCATCACAGGGGGCTGGAGGATCAGCCCCAGCATTTT
TRBJ2-7 . TRBV11-2 . CASTGVGGLYEQYF TGTGCCAGCACCGGAGTGGGTGGTCTCTACGAGCAGTACTTC